The entry below gives a single TCR beta chain sequence along with its context. The antigen is unknown. The data are from a study of cytomegalovirus exposure and HLA in healthy donors. Study-wide findings and caveats: As a later analysis showed, several of the most significant clusters appeared to be linked to common viral pathogens.

V gave up 4 bases and J gave up 0 bases; unmatched junction bases: 5. The CDR3 is made up of 15 amino acids. Germline V gives CDR1 SGHAT, CDR2 FQNNGV. 13 Jbeta primers and 60 Vbeta primers were used for the PCR. Assay: immunoSEQ multiplex PCR; the TCRdb copy retains only in-frame clones and omits some. The data hold around 70,000 clones, with roughly four fifths observed a single time. This clonotype was sampled from a human donor in good health. The specimen sequenced was PBMCs. The chain couples TRBV11-2 to TRBJ2-5; 7 nucleotides align to TRBD1. The CDR3 sequence: CASSSTDRDQETQYF. CDR3 nucleotide sequence: TGTGCCAGCAGCTCAACAGACAGGGACCAAGAGACCCAGTACTTC. Complete variable domain (other parts from reference TRBV11-2 and TRBJ2-5): EAGVAQSPRYKIIEKRQSVAFWCNPISGHATLYWYQQILGQGPKLLIQFQNNGVVDDSQLPKDRFSAERLKGVDSTLKIQPAKLEDSAVYLCASSSTDRDQETQYFGPGTRLLVL.